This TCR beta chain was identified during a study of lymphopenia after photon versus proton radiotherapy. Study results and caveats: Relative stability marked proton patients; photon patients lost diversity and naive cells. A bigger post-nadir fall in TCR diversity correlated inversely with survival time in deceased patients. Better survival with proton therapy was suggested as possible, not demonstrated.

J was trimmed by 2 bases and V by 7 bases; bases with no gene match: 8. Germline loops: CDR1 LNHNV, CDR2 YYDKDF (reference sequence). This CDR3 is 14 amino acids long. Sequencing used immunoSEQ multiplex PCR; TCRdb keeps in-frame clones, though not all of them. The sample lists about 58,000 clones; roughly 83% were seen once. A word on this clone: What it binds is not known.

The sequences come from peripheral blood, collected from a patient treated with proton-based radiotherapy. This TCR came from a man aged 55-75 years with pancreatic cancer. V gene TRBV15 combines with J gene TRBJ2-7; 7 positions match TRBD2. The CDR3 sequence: CATKRETPPYEQYF. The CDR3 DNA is TGTGCCACCAAGCGGGAAACACCCCCCTACGAGCAGTACTTC. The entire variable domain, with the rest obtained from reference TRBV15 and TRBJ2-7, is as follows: DAMVIQNPRYQVTQFGKPVTLSCSQTLNHNVMYWYQQKSSQAPKLLFHYYDKDFNNEADTPDNFQSRRPNTSFCFLDIRSPGLGDTAMYLCATKRETPPYEQYFGPGTRLTVT.